A single sample is the source of the 11 T cell receptor beta chains below, sequenced in a study of radiotherapy plus CTLA-4 blockade in lung cancer. The table came from immunoSEQ multiplex PCR; TCRdb's copy has only in-frame clones and leaves some out. The sample holds 25,000 to 40,000 clones; roughly three quarters are singletons and the top ten take 4%. Sequenced here: peripheral blood, sampled from a patient treated with radiotherapy plus ipilimumab. The receptors here all came from a human donor with non-small cell lung cancer who had stable disease on radiotherapy plus ipilimumab.

This clone was observed a few times. V usage is TRBV20-1 and J usage is TRBJ2-5; 7 bases match TRBD2. Germline trimming cut 5 bases from V and 13 bases from J; bases unmatched to any gene: 7. Germline CDR1 reads DFQATT; CDR2 reads SNEGSKA (reference sequence). This CDR3 is built from 10 residues. The DNA for the CDR3 is TGCAGTGCTGACGGGGGGAAGCGGTACTTC. Its protein is CSADGGKRYF.

The CDR3 bases are TGTGCTAGTGTCCCGTCGGGGGGAGGGGCTTACAATGAGCAGTTCTTC. Protein sequence: CASVPSGGGAYNEQFF. V and J are TRBV12-5 and TRBJ2-1; TRBD2 matches 7 bases. The V gene end was trimmed by 7 bases and the J gene end by 4 bases; junction bases not matched to a gene: 13. The CDR3 consists of 16 residues. Germline CDR1 LGHNT, CDR2 FRNRAP.

The CDR3 coding sequence is TGTGCCAGCAGCTTACGGGGCCCTAATTCACCCCTCCACTTT. Its protein is CASSLRGPNSPLHF. The chain couples TRBV7-8 to TRBJ1-6, with D maybe TRBD1 (5 bases). CDR3 length: 14 amino acids. V dropped 2 bases and J dropped 6 bases, with 8 bases sitting between them. From germline, CDR1 is SGHVS and CDR2 FQNEAQ. Looking up the rest from reference TRBV7-8 and TRBJ1-6 gives the full variable domain: GAGVSQSPRYKVAKRGQDVALRCDPISGHVSLFWYQQALGQGPEFLTYFQNEAQLDKSGLPSDRFFAERPEGSVSTLKIQRTQQEDSAVYLCASSLRGPNSPLHFGNGTRLTVT.

This chain connects TRBV7-9 to TRBJ2-1, with 11 bases identical to TRBD2. This CDR3 is built from 15 residues. With V trimmed by 5 bases and J by 6 bases, 6 bases remained unmatched. Germline V gene lookup returns CDR1 SEHNR and CDR2 FQNEAQ (reference sequence). The CDR3 DNA reads TGTGCCAGCAGCCCACTAGCGGGAGTGGGCAATGAGCAGTTCTTC. This encodes CASSPLAGVGNEQFF.

The chain employs TRBV5-1 and TRBJ2-7, with 7 nucleotides matching TRBD1. The germline gives CDR1 SGHRS, CDR2 YFSETQ. The CDR3 has 15 amino acids. After removal of 1 base from V and 5 bases from J, the junction contained 9 bases not matched to a gene. The CDR3 here is CASSLTYGQVHEQYF. The CDR3 DNA reads as TGCGCCAGCAGCTTGACATACGGACAGGTCCACGAGCAGTACTTC.

The chain employs TRBV9 and TRBJ2-3, with D perhaps matching TRBD1 or TRBD2 (6 bases each). This CDR3 comprises 13 residues. V shed 0 bases and J shed 7 bases, with 9 bases lying between them. CDR1 is SGDLS and CDR2 is YYNGEE in the germline V gene. CDR3 residues: CASSVGGAHTQYF. CDR3 bases: TGTGCCAGCAGCGTAGGGGGGGCCCATACGCAGTATTTT.

This clone has more than one count but fewer than ten. The rearrangement links TRBV30 to TRBJ1-1; D uncertain. CDR3 length: 13 amino acids. Per the germline V gene, CDR1 is GTSNPN and CDR2 is SVGIG (reference sequence). V gave up 0 bases and J gave up 4 bases, with 9 bases separating them. CDR3 bases: TGTGCCTGGAGTGTAGGGCACGGCACTGAAGCTTTCTTT. Its protein product is CAWSVGHGTEAFF. Full variable domain (missing parts from reference TRBV30 and TRBJ1-1): SQTIHQWPATLVQPVGSPLSLECTVEGTSNPNLYWYRQAAGRGLQLLFYSVGIGQISSEVPQNLSASRPQDRQFILSSKKLLLSDSGFYLCAWSVGHGTEAFFGQGTRLTVV.

The chain uses TRBV4-3 and TRBJ1-1; no clear D gene. The CDR3 is 15 residues long. Germline CDR1 is LGHNA and CDR2 is YSLEER. V lost 4 bases to trimming and J lost 3 bases, with 15 bases between them. CDR3 sequence reads: CASSLRSRGDTEAFF. For the CDR3, the DNA is TGCGCCAGCAGCCTACGGTCGCGTGGTGACACTGAAGCTTTCTTT.

The J gene is TRBJ2-7, the V gene TRBV7-8; TRBD1 matches at 9 bases. CDR1 is SGHVS, CDR2 FQNEAQ, per germline. This CDR3 comprises 15 residues. Unmatched junction bases numbered 5, after V lost 1 base and J lost 4 bases. The CDR3 is CASSLGRTGVYEQYF. The CDR3 DNA is TGTGCCAGCAGCTTAGGTCGGACAGGGGTATACGAGCAGTACTTC.

In its sample, this clone was seen a few times. This sequence joins TRBV6-6 and TRBJ2-2; 7 nucleotides agree with TRBD1. CDR1 MNHNY and CDR2 SVGAGI come from the germline V gene (reference sequence). V lost 4 bases to trimming and J lost 4 bases; unmatched junction nucleotides: 3. CDR3 length equals 14 residues. CDR3 DNA: TGTGCCAGCAGTTCCGGGACAGTCACCGGGGAGCTGTTTTTT. Amino acids: CASSSGTVTGELFF.

The chain joins TRBV6-6 to TRBJ2-7, with a weak D call TRBD2 (6 bases). Per germline, CDR1 MNHNY and CDR2 SVGAGI (reference sequence). CDR3 length: 12 amino acids. V was cut by 11 bases and J by 1 base, with 12 bases left in between. The CDR3 loop reads CAVSGTSYEQYF. DNA of the CDR3: TGTGCCGTTTCCGGGACTTCCTACGAGCAGTACTTC.